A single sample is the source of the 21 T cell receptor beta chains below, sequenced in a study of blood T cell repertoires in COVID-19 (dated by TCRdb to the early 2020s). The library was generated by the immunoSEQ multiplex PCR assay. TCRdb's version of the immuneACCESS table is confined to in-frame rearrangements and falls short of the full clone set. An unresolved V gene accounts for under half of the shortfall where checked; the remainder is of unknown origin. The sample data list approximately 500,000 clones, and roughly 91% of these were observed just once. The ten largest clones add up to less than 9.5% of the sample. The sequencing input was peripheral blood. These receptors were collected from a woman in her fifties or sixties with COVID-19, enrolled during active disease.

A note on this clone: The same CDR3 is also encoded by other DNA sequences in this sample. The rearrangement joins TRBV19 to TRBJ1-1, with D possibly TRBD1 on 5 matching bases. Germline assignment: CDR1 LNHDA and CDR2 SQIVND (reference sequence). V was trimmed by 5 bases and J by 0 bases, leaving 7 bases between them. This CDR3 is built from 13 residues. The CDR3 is CASSPTVNTEAFF. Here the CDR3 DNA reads TGTGCCAGTAGTCCGACAGTGAACACTGAAGCTTTCTTT.

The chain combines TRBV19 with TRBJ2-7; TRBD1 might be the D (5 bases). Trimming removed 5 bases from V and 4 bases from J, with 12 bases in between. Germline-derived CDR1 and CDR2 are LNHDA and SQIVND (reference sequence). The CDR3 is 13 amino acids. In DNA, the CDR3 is TGTGCCAGTAGTGTCTCAGGGTTTTACGAGCAGTACTTC. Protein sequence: CASSVSGFYEQYF.

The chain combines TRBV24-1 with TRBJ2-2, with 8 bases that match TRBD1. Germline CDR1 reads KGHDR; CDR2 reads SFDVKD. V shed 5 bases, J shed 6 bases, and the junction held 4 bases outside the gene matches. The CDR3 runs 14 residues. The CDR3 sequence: CATSGTQGAGELFF. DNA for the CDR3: TGTGCCACCAGTGGGACACAGGGGGCCGGGGAGCTGTTTTTT.

The CDR3 spells CASSQGYSYGYTF. For the CDR3, the DNA is TGTGCCAGCAGCCAAGGCTACAGCTATGGCTACACCTTC. V is TRBV14 and J is TRBJ1-2; D remains ambiguous. The V end lost 1 base, the J end lost 4 bases, and 7 bases lay between the germline ends. The CDR3 sequence is 13 residues long. Germline CDR1 SGHDN, CDR2 FVKESK.

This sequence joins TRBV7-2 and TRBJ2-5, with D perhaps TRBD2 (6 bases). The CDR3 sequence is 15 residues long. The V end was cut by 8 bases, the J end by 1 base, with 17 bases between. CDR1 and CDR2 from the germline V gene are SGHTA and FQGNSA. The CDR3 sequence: CASSPAPAGQETQYF. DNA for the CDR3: TGTGCCAGCTCCCCTGCCCCAGCGGGCCAAGAGACCCAGTACTTC.

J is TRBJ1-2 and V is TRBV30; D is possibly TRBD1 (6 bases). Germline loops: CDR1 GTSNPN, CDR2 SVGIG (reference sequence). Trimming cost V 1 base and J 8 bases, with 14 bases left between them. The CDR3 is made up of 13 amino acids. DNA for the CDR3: TGTGCCTGGAGTGCTGGGGGCGCCGGAGGCTACACCTTC. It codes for CAWSAGGAGGYTF.

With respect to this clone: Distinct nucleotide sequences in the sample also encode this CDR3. This CDR3 is CASSPTGGGEKLFF. CDR3 DNA: TGTGCCAGCAGTCCAACAGGGGGTGGAGAAAAACTGTTTTTT. The gene calls are TRBV6-5 and TRBJ1-4; 8 bases fit TRBD1. Germline V gives CDR1 MNHEY, CDR2 SVGAGI. The CDR3 has 14 amino acids. The junction had 7 bases not matched to a gene; V was cut back by 5 bases and J by 8 bases.

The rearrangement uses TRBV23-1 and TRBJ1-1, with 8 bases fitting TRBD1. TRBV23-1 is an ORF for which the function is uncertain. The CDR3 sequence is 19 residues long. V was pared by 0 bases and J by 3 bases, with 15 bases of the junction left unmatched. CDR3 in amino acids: CASSQSSRGRGQADTEAFF. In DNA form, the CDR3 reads TGCGCCAGCAGTCAATCGTCGAGGGGCAGGGGGCAAGCCGACACTGAAGCTTTCTTT.

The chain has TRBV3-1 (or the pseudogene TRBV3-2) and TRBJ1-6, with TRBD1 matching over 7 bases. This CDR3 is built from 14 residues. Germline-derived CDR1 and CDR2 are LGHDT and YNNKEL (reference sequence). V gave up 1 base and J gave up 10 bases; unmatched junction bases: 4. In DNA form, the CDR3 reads TGTGCCAGCAGCCAAGGACAGGGCCAGTCACCCCTCCACTTT. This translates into CASSQGQGQSPLHF.

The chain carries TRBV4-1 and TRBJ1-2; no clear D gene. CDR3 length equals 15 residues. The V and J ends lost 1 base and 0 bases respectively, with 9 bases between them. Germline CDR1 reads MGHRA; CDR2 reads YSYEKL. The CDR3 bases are TGCGCCAGCAGCCAAGGGGAGGGCCCTAACTATGGCTACACCTTC. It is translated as CASSQGEGPNYGYTF.

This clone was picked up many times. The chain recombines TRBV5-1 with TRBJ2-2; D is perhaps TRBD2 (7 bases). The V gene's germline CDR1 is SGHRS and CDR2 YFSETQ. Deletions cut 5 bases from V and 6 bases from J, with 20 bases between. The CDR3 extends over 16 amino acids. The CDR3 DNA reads TGCGCCAGCAGTCACGGGACACCGGGAGGATCCGGGGAGCTGTTTTTT. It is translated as CASSHGTPGGSGELFF.

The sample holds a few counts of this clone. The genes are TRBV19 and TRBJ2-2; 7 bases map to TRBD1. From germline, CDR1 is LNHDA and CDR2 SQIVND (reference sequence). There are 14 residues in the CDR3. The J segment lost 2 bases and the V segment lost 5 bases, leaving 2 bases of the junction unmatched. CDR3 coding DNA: TGTGCCAGTAGTGGACAGGTCAACACCGGGGAGCTGTTTTTT. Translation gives CASSGQVNTGELFF.

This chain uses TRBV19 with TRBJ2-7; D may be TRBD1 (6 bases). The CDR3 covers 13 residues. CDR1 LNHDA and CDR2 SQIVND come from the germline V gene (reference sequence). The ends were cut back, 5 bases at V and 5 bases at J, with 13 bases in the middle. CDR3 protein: CASSDGKGDEQYF. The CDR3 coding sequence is TGTGCCAGTAGTGATGGGAAGGGGGACGAGCAGTACTTC.

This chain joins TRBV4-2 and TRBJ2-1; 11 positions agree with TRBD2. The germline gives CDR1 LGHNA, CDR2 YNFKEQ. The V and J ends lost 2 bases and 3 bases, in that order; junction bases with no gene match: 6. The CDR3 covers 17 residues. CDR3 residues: CASSQRALAGGYNEQFF. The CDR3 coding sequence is TGTGCCAGCAGCCAAAGAGCCCTAGCGGGGGGCTACAATGAGCAGTTCTTC.

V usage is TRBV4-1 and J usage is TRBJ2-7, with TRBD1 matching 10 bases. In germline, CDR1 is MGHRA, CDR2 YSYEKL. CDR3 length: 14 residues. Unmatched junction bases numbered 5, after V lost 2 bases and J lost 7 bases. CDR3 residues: CASSQPGQGREQYF. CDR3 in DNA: TGCGCCAGCAGCCAACCGGGACAGGGGAGGGAGCAGTACTTC.

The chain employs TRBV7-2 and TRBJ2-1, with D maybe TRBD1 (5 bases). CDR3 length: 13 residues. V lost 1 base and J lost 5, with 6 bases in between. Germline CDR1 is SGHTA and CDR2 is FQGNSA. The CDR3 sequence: CASSLGRDNEQFF. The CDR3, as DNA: TGTGCCAGCAGCTTAGGCAGGGACAATGAGCAGTTCTTC.

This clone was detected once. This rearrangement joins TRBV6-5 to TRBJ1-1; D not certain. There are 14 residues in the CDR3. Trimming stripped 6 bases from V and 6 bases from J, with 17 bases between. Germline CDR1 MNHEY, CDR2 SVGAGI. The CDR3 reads CASRSEGRRAEAFF. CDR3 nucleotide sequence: TGTGCCAGCAGGTCGGAGGGCCGTAGGGCTGAAGCTTTCTTT.

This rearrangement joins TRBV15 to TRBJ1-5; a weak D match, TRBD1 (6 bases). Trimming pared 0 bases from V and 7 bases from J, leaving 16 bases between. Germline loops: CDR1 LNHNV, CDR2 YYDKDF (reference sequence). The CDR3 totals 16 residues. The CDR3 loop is CATSRELFTGNQPQHF. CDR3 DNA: TGTGCCACCAGCAGAGAACTTTTCACAGGGAACCAGCCCCAGCATTTT.

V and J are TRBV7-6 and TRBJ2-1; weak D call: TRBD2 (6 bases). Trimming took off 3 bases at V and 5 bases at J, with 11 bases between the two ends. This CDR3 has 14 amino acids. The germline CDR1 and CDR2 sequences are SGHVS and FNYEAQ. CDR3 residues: CASSLWEADNEQFF. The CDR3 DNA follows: TGTGCCAGCAGCTTGTGGGAGGCTGACAATGAGCAGTTCTTC.

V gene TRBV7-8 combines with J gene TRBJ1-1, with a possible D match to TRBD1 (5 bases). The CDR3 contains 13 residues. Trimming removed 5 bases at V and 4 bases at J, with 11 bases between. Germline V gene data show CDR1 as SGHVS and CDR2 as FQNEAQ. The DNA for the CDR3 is TGTGCCAGCAGCAAAACCGGGGGCACTGAAGCTTTCTTT. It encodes CASSKTGGTEAFF. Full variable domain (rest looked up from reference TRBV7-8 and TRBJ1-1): GAGVSQSPRYKVAKRGQDVALRCDPISGHVSLFWYQQALGQGPEFLTYFQNEAQLDKSGLPSDRFFAERPEGSVSTLKIQRTQQEDSAVYLCASSKTGGTEAFFGQGTRLTVV.

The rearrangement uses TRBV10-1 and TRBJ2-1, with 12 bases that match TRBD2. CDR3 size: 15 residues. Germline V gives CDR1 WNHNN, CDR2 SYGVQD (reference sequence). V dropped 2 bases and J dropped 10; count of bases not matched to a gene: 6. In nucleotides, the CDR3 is TGCGCCAGCAGTGAGGCTAGCGGGGGGGCGGGCGAGCAGTTCTTC. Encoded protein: CASSEASGGAGEQFF.